The clone carrying this T cell receptor (beta chain) showed up many times. Its antigen is not known. The sample originates from a study of T cells in Graves' hyperthyroidism and ophthalmopathy. Whole-study findings and limits: Blood also showed most of the thyroid clonotypes that were expanded above 0.001.

Uncontrolled infections, other autoimmune diseases, pregnancy or lactation led to exclusion of patients. RNA transcripts served as the template for amplifying TCR beta CDR3 regions. RT-PCR in the first round (using the HTBI primer set) targeted the TCR CDR3. TCRdb re-derived calls from the multiplex PCR reads in MiXCR, one entry per CDR3 protein. This table has hundreds of thousands of distinct CDR3 sequences, about 43% appearing once. Germline CDR1 is MGHDK and CDR2 is SYGVNS. The CDR3 extends over 15 amino acids. The V end was cut by 1 base, the J end by 8 bases, with 14 bases between. The V gene is TRBV25-1, the J gene TRBJ1-4; D remains unclear. The sample taken for sequencing was peripheral blood or thyroid tissue (not recorded which). This sequence originates from a young woman with Graves' hyperthyroidism. The chain's CDR3 is CASSEFRGVVEKLFF. CDR3 DNA sequence: TGTGCCAGCAGTGAATTTCGGGGAGTAGTGGAAAAACTGTTTTTT. Filled out from reference TRBV25-1 and TRBJ1-4, the complete variable domain reads EADIYQTPRYLVIGTGKKITLECSQTMGHDKMYWYQQDPGMELHLIHYSYGVNSTEKGDLSSESTVSRIRTEHFPLTLESARPSHTSQYLCASSEFRGVVEKLFFGSGTQLSVL.